The entry that follows covers one T cell receptor beta chain sequence. Its antigen is as yet unknown. Repertoires were generated with immunoSEQ multiplex PCR, while TCRdb's copy carries only in-frame clones and drops some. The sample lists 60,000 or so clones, roughly 87% occurring once. The CDR3 covers 16 residues. From germline, CDR1 is GTSNPN and CDR2 SVGIG (reference sequence). After removal of 1 base from V and 9 bases from J, the junction contained 14 bases not matched to a gene. The data stem from a study of OX40 agonist ivuxolimab in advanced cancers. Background on the study: Patients were infused with ivuxolimab every 2 weeks at 0.01 to 10 mg/kg. Hepatocellular carcinoma, melanoma, renal cell or head and neck cancer occurred in dose-escalation patients. Among those enrolled, mean age was 60 years (range about 23 to 80) and roughly 84% were male.

Findings and caveats of the study: With doses of 0.1 to 3.0 mg/kg, CD4+ and CD8+ blood T cells had undergone clonal expansion by week 6.

This chain uses TRBV30 with TRBJ2-1, with 8 nucleotides matching TRBD1. The sample was CD4+ or CD8+ T cells sorted from blood, taken in a trial of the OX40 agonist ivuxolimab. This clonotype originated in an adult with an advanced solid tumor such as melanoma, head and neck, liver or kidney cancer. The CDR3 spells CAWSGVRDRQGREQFF. The CDR3 nucleotides read TGTGCCTGGAGTGGCGTACGGGACAGGCAGGGCCGTGAGCAGTTCTTC.